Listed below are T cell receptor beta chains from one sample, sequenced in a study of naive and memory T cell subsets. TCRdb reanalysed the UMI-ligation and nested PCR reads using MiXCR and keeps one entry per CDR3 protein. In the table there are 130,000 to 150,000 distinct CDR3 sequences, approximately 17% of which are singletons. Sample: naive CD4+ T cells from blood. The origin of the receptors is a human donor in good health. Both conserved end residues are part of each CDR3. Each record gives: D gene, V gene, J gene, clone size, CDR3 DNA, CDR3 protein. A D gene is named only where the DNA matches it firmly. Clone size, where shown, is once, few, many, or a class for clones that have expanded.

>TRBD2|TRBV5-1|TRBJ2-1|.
TGCGCCAGCAGCCCGCCGGGACTAGCGGGAGCAAATGAGCAGTTCTTC
CASSPPGLAGANEQFF
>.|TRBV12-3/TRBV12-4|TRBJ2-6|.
TGTGCCAGCAGCTCCGGCGGAACAGGTGTCTTAATCCTGACTTTC
CASSSGGTGVLILTF
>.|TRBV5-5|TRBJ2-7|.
TGTGCCAGCAGCTTGTGGACCGACAGTTACAAGCAGTACTTC
CASSLWTDSYKQYF
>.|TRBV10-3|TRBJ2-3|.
TGTGCCATCAGTGAGTCGATTACCGGGAGCGCGAAGGCAGATACGCAGTATTTT
CAISESITGSAKADTQYF
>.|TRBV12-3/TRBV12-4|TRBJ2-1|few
TGTGCCAGCAGTCAACAGGACAATGAGCAGTTCTTC
CASSQQDNEQFF
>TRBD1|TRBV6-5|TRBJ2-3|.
TGTGCCAGCAGCAATGCCCGGGACAGAGGTTATACGCAGTATTTT
CASSNARDRGYTQYF
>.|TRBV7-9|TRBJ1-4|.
TGTGCCAGCAGCTTAGGGGGGTCTGCAACTAATGAAAAACTGTTTTTT
CASSLGGSATNEKLFF
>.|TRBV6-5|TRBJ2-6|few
TGTGCCAGCAGTTACGGGCAGCCGAGCTCTGGGGCCAACGTCCTGACTTTC
CASSYGQPSSGANVLTF
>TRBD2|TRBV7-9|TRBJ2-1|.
TGTGCCAGCAGCTTATCCGCCTTGTGGACTAGCGGATACAATGAGCAGTTCTTC
CASSLSALWTSGYNEQFF
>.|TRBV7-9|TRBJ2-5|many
TGTGCCAGCAGCTCCACAGGTGGCGAGACCCAGTACTTC
CASSSTGGETQYF
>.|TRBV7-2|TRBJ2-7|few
TGTGCCAGCAGCTCCCGGGGGACTGCCTACGAGCAGTACTTC
CASSSRGTAYEQYF
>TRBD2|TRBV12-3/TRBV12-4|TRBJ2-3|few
TGTGCCAGCATGACTAGCGGGCCGCGGGATACGCAGTATTTT
CASMTSGPRDTQYF
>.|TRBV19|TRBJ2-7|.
TGTGCCAGTAGTAGGGGTCTCTACGAGCAGTACTTC
CASSRGLYEQYF